This T cell receptor beta chain was sequenced for a study of vaccination effects on CD4 cells after COVID-19. General observations from the study: Long after vaccination, the clones induced by infection and by vaccine shrank markedly in size.

Clones were read by immunoSEQ multiplex PCR, and TCRdb kept only the in-frame ones, dropping some. This table has over 50,000 clones, 73% appearing once. Antigen-specific CD4+ T cell clonotypes were called by their expansion after viral peptide-pool culture in ViraFEST. Upon completion of around ten days in culture, CD4+ T cells were isolated. Vaccine administered to participants consisted of two doses of either BNT162b2 or mRNA-1273. Previously uninfected by SARS-CoV-2, the vaccine recipients also showed negative nucleocapsid antibodies. Each culture had half its medium swapped for IL-2 medium on days 3 and 7. Note on this clone: The target antigen is unknown.

Between the trimmed V and J ends, which lost 2 bases and 6 bases, there was a span of 12 bases. The CDR3 has 15 amino acids. CDR1 is KGHDR, CDR2 SFDVKD, per germline. The starting material was CD4+ T cells from PBMCs cultured with HCoV-229E spike peptides, obtained after COVID-19 vaccination. The chain couples TRBV24-1 to TRBJ1-4; D remains unclear. The receptor was derived from a human donor who received a COVID-19 vaccine. CDR3 loop: CATSDSRAMHEKLFF. The CDR3 DNA sequence: TGTGCCACCAGTGATTCTAGAGCGATGCATGAAAAACTGTTTTTT.